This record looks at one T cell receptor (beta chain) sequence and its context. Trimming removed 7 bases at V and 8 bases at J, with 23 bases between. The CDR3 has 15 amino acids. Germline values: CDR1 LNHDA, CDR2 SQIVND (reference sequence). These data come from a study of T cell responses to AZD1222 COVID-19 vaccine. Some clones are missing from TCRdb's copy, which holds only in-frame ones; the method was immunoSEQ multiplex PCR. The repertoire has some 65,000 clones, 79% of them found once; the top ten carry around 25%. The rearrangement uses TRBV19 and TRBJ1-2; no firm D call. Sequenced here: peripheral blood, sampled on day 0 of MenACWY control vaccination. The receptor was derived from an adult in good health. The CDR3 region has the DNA TGTGCCAGTACCTTCTCCCCCGACCGCCTGGGGGGCTACACCTTC. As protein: CASTFSPDRLGGYTF. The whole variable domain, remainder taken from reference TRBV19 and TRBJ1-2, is DGGITQSPKYLFRKEGQNVTLSCEQNLNHDAMYWYRQDPGQGLRLIYYSQIVNDFQKGDIAEGYSVSREKKESFPLTVTSAQKNPTAFYLCASTFSPDRLGGYTFGSGTRLTVV.